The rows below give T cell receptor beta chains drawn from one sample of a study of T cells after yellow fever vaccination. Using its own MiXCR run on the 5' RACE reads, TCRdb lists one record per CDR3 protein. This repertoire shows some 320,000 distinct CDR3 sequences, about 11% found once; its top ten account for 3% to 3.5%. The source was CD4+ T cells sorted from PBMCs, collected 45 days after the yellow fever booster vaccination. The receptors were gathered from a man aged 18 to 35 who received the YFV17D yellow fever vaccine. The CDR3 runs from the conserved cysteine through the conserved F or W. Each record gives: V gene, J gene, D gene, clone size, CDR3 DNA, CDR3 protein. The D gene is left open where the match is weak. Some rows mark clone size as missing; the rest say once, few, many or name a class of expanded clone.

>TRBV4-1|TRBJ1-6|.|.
TGCGCCAGCAGCCCCTTCTCCTATAATTCACCCCTCCACTTT
CASSPFSYNSPLHF
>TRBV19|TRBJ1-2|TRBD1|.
TGTGCCAGTAGTATAGCTTTGACAGGGAGGAACGGCTACACCTTC
CASSIALTGRNGYTF
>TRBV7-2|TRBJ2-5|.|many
TGTGCCAGCAGTACGCTACGGGAGACCCAGTACTTC
CASSTLRETQYF
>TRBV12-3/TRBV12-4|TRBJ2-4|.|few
TGTGCCAGCACCAATGGGGACATAGCCAAAAACATTCAGTACTTC
CASTNGDIAKNIQYF
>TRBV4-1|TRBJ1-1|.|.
TGCGCCAGCAGCCAAGGACCGGGCGTCACTGAAGCTTTCTTT
CASSQGPGVTEAFF
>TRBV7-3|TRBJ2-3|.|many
TGTGCCAGCAGCCAACACCCCAAGTCCGGGGGAGATACGCAGTATTTT
CASSQHPKSGGDTQYF
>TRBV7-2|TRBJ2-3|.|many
TGTGCCAGCAGCAGGGACCGACCTGGGGATACGCAGTATTTT
CASSRDRPGDTQYF
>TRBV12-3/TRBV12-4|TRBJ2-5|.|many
TGTGCCAGCAGCTCTCGCGGGGAGACCCAGTACTTC
CASSSRGETQYF
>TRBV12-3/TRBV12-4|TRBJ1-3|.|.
TGTGCCAGCAGTTTGAGGTCAGGTGGCGTTGCCTATTTT
CASSLRSGGVAYF
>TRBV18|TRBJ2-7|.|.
TGTGCCAGCTCACCACCGAGTCAGCTAGCGAGATCCGAGCAGTACTTC
CASSPPSQLARSEQYF
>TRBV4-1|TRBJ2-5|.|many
TGCGCCAGCAGCCAAGTAAGGGGTCAAGAGACCCAGTACTTC
CASSQVRGQETQYF
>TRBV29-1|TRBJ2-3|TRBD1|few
TGCAGCGTTGAAGATCTACAGGGGCGGCCGTATTTT
CSVEDLQGRPYF
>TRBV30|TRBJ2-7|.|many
TGTGCCTGGAGTGACTCCTACGAGCAGTACTTC
CAWSDSYEQYF
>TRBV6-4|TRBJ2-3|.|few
TGTGCCAGCAGTAGGGACTCCGGGGGAGATACGCAGTATTTT
CASSRDSGGDTQYF
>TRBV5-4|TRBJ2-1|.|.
TGTGCCAGCAGCCCGAAGGTGTCCTACAATGAGCAGTTCTTC
CASSPKVSYNEQFF
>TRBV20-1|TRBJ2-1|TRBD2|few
TGCAGTGCTACTAGCGGGGAGCGGGCCAATGAGCAGTTCTTC
CSATSGERANEQFF
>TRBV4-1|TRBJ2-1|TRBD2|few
TGCGCCAGCAGCCACGGACTAGCGGGGGTGTACAATGAGCAGTTCTTC
CASSHGLAGVYNEQFF
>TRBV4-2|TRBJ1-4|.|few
TGTGCCAGCAGCCAGGGGTTCTCAGGGGAAAAACTGTTTTTT
CASSQGFSGEKLFF
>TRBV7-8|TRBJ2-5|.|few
TGTGCCAGCAGCACCCTAGGGGGGCTCGGGAGAGAGACCCAGTACTTC
CASSTLGGLGRETQYF
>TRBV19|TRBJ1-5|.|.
TGTGCCAGTACCCCGGGAGGTTATAGTCAGCCCCAGCATTTT
CASTPGGYSQPQHF
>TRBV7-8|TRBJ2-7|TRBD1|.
TGTGCCAGCAGGAACGACAGGGTCTCCTACGAGCAGTACTTC
CASRNDRVSYEQYF
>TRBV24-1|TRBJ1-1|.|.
TGTGCCACCAGTGATTATGGACAGCCAGGTGAAGCTTTCTTT
CATSDYGQPGEAFF
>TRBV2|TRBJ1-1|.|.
TGTGCCAGTCTGCGAGGCGCTAGTAGCGCCACTGAAGCTTTCTTT
CASLRGASSATEAFF
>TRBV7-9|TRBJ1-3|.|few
TGTGCCAGCAGCTTAGAACTGTGGGTCGGAAACACCATATATTTT
CASSLELWVGNTIYF
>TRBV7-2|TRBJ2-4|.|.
TGTGCCAGCAGCTTGGAGGGGCCGGCCAAAAACATTCAGTACTTC
CASSLEGPAKNIQYF
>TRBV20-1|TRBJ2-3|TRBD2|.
TGCAGTGCTAGAAGAGCGGGGGGCCAGGCAGATACGCAGTATTTT
CSARRAGGQADTQYF